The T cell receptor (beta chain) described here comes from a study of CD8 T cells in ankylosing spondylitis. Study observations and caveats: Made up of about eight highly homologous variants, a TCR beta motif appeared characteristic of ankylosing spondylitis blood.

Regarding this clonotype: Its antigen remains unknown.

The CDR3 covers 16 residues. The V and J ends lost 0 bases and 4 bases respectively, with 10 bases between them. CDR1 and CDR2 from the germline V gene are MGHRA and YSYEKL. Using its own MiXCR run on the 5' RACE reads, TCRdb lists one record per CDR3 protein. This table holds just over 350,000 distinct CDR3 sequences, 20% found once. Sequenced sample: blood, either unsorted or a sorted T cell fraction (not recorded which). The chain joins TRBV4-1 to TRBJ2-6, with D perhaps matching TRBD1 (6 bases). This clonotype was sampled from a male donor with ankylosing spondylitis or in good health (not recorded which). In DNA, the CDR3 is TGCGCCAGCAGCCAAGAAGGACAGTTCGGGGCCAACGTCCTGACTTTC. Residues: CASSQEGQFGANVLTF.